The clone carrying this T cell receptor beta chain is a singleton in its sample. This sample was included in a study of blood T cell repertoires in COVID-19. Original processing methods: Amplification of reference gene primers provided the estimated nucleated cell counts. Some clones are missing from TCRdb's copy, which holds only in-frame ones; the method was immunoSEQ multiplex PCR. V and J calls plus clone size are reproduced from that table; the DNA served to infer D and trimming. The sample has 180,000 or so clones; around 79% are singletons. CDR3 size: 13 residues. Per germline, CDR1 SQVTM and CDR2 ANQGSEA. With V trimmed by 6 bases and J by 4 bases, 8 bases remained unmatched.

The receptor was derived from a man in his fifties or sixties who had recovered from COVID-19. Specimen: PBMCs or T cells enriched from blood (not recorded which). The chain uses TRBV29-1 and TRBJ1-2; 7 bases are a match to TRBD1. The DNA of the CDR3 is TGCAGCGTCCGAGGGGGCAACTTCTATGGCTACACCTTC. The encoded protein is CSVRGGNFYGYTF.